The rows below give T cell receptor beta chains drawn from one sample of a study of T cells in Graves' hyperthyroidism and ophthalmopathy. TCRdb reprocessed the multiplex PCR reads with MiXCR, giving one entry per CDR3 protein. The sample yields 530,000 or so distinct CDR3 sequences, around 46% seen once. The sequencing input was peripheral blood or thyroid tissue (not recorded which). Source of these receptors: a woman aged 18-29 years with Graves' hyperthyroidism. Both conserved end residues are part of each CDR3. Each record gives: D gene, V gene, clone size, J gene, CDR3 protein, CDR3 DNA. The D gene is left open where the match is weak. Size is stated for part of the rows, as once, few or many counts, or as a class when the clone is expanded.

D gene: TRBD1
V gene: TRBV29-1
clone size: -
J gene: TRBJ2-7
CDR3 protein: CSVPGQSYEQYF
CDR3 DNA: TGCAGCGTCCCGGGACAGAGCTACGAGCAGTACTTC

D gene: -
V gene: TRBV20-1
clone size: -
J gene: TRBJ1-1
CDR3 protein: CSAKDRPGRVTEAFF
CDR3 DNA: TGCAGTGCTAAAGATAGGCCGGGTCGGGTAACTGAAGCTTTCTTT

D gene: -
V gene: TRBV7-2
clone size: -
J gene: TRBJ2-3
CDR3 protein: CASSLRRSGYTQYF
CDR3 DNA: TGTGCCAGCAGCTTGAGGCGGAGTGGATATACGCAGTATTTT

D gene: TRBD2
V gene: TRBV7-9
clone size: -
J gene: TRBJ2-2
CDR3 protein: CATYPGGPIHPGELFF
CDR3 DNA: TGTGCCACCTACCCGGGAGGCCCTATTCATCCCGGGGAGCTGTTTTTT

D gene: TRBD2
V gene: TRBV20-1
clone size: few
J gene: TRBJ2-3
CDR3 protein: CRTSGRDTQYF
CDR3 DNA: TGCAGGACTAGCGGGAGGGATACGCAGTATTTT

D gene: -
V gene: TRBV7-9
clone size: -
J gene: TRBJ2-6
CDR3 protein: CASSPLDSGANVLTF
CDR3 DNA: TGTGCCAGCAGCCCCCTCGACAGCGGGGCCAACGTCCTGACTTTC

D gene: TRBD2
V gene: TRBV7-6
clone size: many
J gene: TRBJ2-6
CDR3 protein: CASSLASGGSGANVLTF
CDR3 DNA: TGTGCCAGCAGCTTAGCTTCGGGGGGCTCTGGGGCCAACGTCCTGACTTTC

D gene: -
V gene: TRBV2
clone size: once
J gene: TRBJ1-4
CDR3 protein: CASSGGKEKLFF
CDR3 DNA: TGTGCCAGCAGTGGGGGAAAGGAAAAACTGTTTTTT

D gene: -
V gene: TRBV6-1
clone size: -
J gene: TRBJ1-1
CDR3 protein: CASSDEGDLAEAFF
CDR3 DNA: TGTGCCAGCAGTGACGAGGGCGATTTAGCTGAAGCTTTCTTT

D gene: -
V gene: TRBV6-5
clone size: many
J gene: TRBJ1-2
CDR3 protein: CASSYQTENYGYTF
CDR3 DNA: TGTGCCAGCAGTTACCAGACAGAGAACTATGGCTACACCTTC

D gene: TRBD2
V gene: TRBV24-1
clone size: -
J gene: TRBJ2-7
CDR3 protein: CATSGTGLAGDEQYF
CDR3 DNA: TGTGCCACCAGCGGGACAGGACTAGCGGGGGACGAGCAGTACTTC

D gene: -
V gene: TRBV4-3
clone size: few
J gene: TRBJ1-1
CDR3 protein: CASSQDPGGKAFF
CDR3 DNA: TGCGCCAGCAGCCAAGATCCGGGGGGGAAAGCTTTCTTT

D gene: TRBD2
V gene: TRBV20-1
clone size: many
J gene: TRBJ2-2
CDR3 protein: CSAPGLAGAYTGELFF
CDR3 DNA: TGCAGTGCCCCGGGACTAGCGGGAGCATACACCGGGGAGCTGTTTTTT